This is a list of T cell receptor beta chains from one sample in a study of Ad26.COV2.S vaccination and SARS-CoV-2 variants. The protocol was immunoSEQ multiplex PCR, while the TCRdb copy is restricted to in-frame clones and leaves out a portion. The sample lists roughly 350,000 clones, 88% seen once, with around 6.1% in the top ten. This material consisted of peripheral blood, taken in a trial of Ad26.COV2.S vaccine versus placebo. Source of these receptors: a person between 18 and 65 years old who received the Ad26.COV2.S COVID-19 vaccine or a placebo. Both conserved end residues are part of each CDR3. Fields, in order: D gene, V gene, clone size, J gene, CDR3 DNA, CDR3 protein. The D gene is left open where the match is weak. Clone size appears in some rows only: once, few, many, or a class for an expanded clone.

D gene: TRBD1; V gene: TRBV15; clone size: .; J gene: TRBJ2-1; CDR3 DNA: TGTGCCACCAGTAGGACAGGGTCGGACAATGAGCAGTTCTTC; CDR3 protein: CATSRTGSDNEQFF
D gene: .; V gene: TRBV21-1; clone size: .; J gene: TRBJ1-2; CDR3 DNA: TGTGCCAGCAGCCCAATCGACAGGGACGACTATGGCTACACCTTC; CDR3 protein: CASSPIDRDDYGYTF
D gene: .; V gene: TRBV18; clone size: .; J gene: TRBJ1-1; CDR3 DNA: TGTGCCAGCTCATACCCGGGCTGGGGGGGGCGTACTGAAGCTTTCTTT; CDR3 protein: CASSYPGWGGRTEAFF
D gene: .; V gene: TRBV5-1; clone size: .; J gene: TRBJ1-2; CDR3 DNA: TGCGCCAGCAGCTTGGAGACAAACTATGGCTACACCTTC; CDR3 protein: CASSLETNYGYTF
D gene: .; V gene: TRBV7-8; clone size: .; J gene: TRBJ2-1; CDR3 DNA: TGTGCCAGCAGCTTAGTAGGGTCGGGGATGCAGTTCTTC; CDR3 protein: CASSLVGSGMQFF
D gene: TRBD1; V gene: TRBV7-8; clone size: .; J gene: TRBJ1-1; CDR3 DNA: TGTGCCAGCAGCTCGAGACAGGGGGCAGGGGATCGCACTGAAGCTTTCTTT; CDR3 protein: CASSSRQGAGDRTEAFF
D gene: .; V gene: TRBV27; clone size: .; J gene: TRBJ2-3; CDR3 DNA: TGTGCCAAGGAGTGCCCAGGGTTGACAGATACGCAGTATTTT; CDR3 protein: CAKECPGLTDTQYF
D gene: .; V gene: TRBV5-6; clone size: .; J gene: TRBJ2-7; CDR3 DNA: TGTGCCAGCAGCTTGGCCGGCAGTTCGTACGGCGAGCAGTACTTC; CDR3 protein: CASSLAGSSYGEQYF
D gene: TRBD2; V gene: TRBV7-6; clone size: .; J gene: TRBJ2-2; CDR3 DNA: TGTGCCAGCAGCCCCGTTTTCATGGTAGCGGGGGCGAGAACCGGGGAGCTGTTTTTT; CDR3 protein: CASSPVFMVAGARTGELFF
D gene: .; V gene: TRBV12-3/TRBV12-4; clone size: .; J gene: TRBJ1-5; CDR3 DNA: TGTGCCAGCAGTTTTGATGGCCATCAGCCCCAGCATTTT; CDR3 protein: CASSFDGHQPQHF
D gene: .; V gene: TRBV11-2; clone size: once; J gene: TRBJ1-5; CDR3 DNA: TGTGCCAGCAGTCCTGGACAGTACAATCAGCCCCAGCATTTT; CDR3 protein: CASSPGQYNQPQHF
D gene: .; V gene: TRBV18; clone size: .; J gene: TRBJ2-7; CDR3 DNA: TGTGCCAGCTCACCAGGACAGCTCCTCTCCTACGAGCAGTACTTC; CDR3 protein: CASSPGQLLSYEQYF
D gene: .; V gene: TRBV7-8; clone size: .; J gene: TRBJ2-7; CDR3 DNA: TGTGCCAGCAGCGCGCGAACTAGCTCCCACGAGCAGTACTTC; CDR3 protein: CASSARTSSHEQYF
D gene: .; V gene: TRBV28; clone size: .; J gene: TRBJ2-7; CDR3 DNA: TGTGCCAGCAGTCAATGGCCAGGGTCCAGAACGGGCGAGCAGTACTTC; CDR3 protein: CASSQWPGSRTGEQYF
D gene: .; V gene: TRBV15; clone size: .; J gene: TRBJ2-2; CDR3 DNA: TGTGCCACCAGCAGAGTGGTGGGCTGGAACACCGGGGAGCTGTTTTTT; CDR3 protein: CATSRVVGWNTGELFF
D gene: TRBD2; V gene: TRBV24-1; clone size: .; J gene: TRBJ2-1; CDR3 DNA: TGTGCCACCAGTTCGGGACTAGCGGGCTCCTACAATGAGCAGTTCTTC; CDR3 protein: CATSSGLAGSYNEQFF
D gene: TRBD1; V gene: TRBV5-1; clone size: .; J gene: TRBJ2-7; CDR3 DNA: TGCGCCAGCGGCCCCACGACAGGGGGCCTGAACGAGCAGTACTTC; CDR3 protein: CASGPTTGGLNEQYF
D gene: TRBD2; V gene: TRBV30; clone size: .; J gene: TRBJ2-1; CDR3 DNA: TGTGCCTGGAGTATCGGACTAGCGGGAGTTGAGCAGTTCTTC; CDR3 protein: CAWSIGLAGVEQFF